The clone carrying this T cell receptor beta chain was picked up a small number of times. CDR1 SGHDT and CDR2 YYEEEE come from the germline V gene. Trimming took 1 base from V and 6 from J; bases not matched to a gene: 5. This CDR3 is 15 amino acids long. TCRdb ran MiXCR on the 5' RACE reads and lists one entry per CDR3 protein. The data contain over 500,000 distinct CDR3 sequences, approximately 15% of them seen just once; the ten biggest clones take up roughly 7.7%. The entry originates in a study of T-cell memory formation after mild COVID-19. The material sequenced was PBMCs or a T cell subset sorted from them (not recorded which). V gene TRBV5-6 combines with J gene TRBJ2-1; 9 bases line up with TRBD1. The clonotype was recovered from an adult woman who had mild COVID-19 (a few samples of this study predate the infection). Cell type and time point are not known. The CDR3 region is CASSLYGTGSNEQFF. As DNA, the CDR3 is TGTGCCAGCAGCTTGTACGGGACAGGGAGCAATGAGCAGTTCTTC. Full variable domain (rest looked up from reference TRBV5-6 and TRBJ2-1): DAGVTQSPTHLIKTRGQQVTLRCSPKSGHDTVSWYQQALGQGPQFIFQYYEEEERQRGNFPDRFSGHQFPNYSSELNVNALLLGDSALYLCASSLYGTGSNEQFFGPGTRLTVL.